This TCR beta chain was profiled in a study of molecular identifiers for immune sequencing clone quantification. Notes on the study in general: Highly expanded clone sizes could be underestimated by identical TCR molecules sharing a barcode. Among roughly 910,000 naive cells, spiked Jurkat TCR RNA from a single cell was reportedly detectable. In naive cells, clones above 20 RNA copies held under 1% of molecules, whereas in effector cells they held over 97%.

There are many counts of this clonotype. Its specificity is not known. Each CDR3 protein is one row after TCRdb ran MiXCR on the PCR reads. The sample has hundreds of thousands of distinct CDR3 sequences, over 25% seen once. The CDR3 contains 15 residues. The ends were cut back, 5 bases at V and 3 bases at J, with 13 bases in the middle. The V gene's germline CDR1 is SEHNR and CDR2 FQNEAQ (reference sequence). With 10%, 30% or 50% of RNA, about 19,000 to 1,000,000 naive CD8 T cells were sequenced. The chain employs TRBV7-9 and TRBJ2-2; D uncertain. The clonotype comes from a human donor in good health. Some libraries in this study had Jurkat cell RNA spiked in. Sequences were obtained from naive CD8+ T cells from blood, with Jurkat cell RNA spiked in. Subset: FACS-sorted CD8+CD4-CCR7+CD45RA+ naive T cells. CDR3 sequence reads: CASSPQVRDTGELFF. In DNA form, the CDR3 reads TGTGCCAGCAGCCCGCAGGTGCGCGACACCGGGGAGCTGTTTTTT. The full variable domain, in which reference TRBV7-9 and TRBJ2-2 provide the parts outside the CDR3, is DTGVSQNPRHKITKRGQNVTFRCDPISEHNRLYWYRQTLGQGPEFLTYFQNEAQLEKSRLLSDRFSAERPKGSFSTLEIQRTEQGDSAMYLCASSPQVRDTGELFFGEGSRLTVL.